This paragraph covers one T cell receptor (beta chain) sequence. The data were obtained in a study of T cell changes during pregnancy in multiple sclerosis. Trimming cost V 6 bases and J 12 bases, with 15 bases left between them. CDR1 and CDR2 (germline): MNHEY, SMNVEV (reference sequence). The CDR3 is made up of 12 amino acids. Libraries were prepared by immunoSEQ multiplex PCR; TCRdb keeps only in-frame clonotypes and omits some of them. The sample records about 69,000 clones, approximately 91% being singletons. V and J are TRBV27 and TRBJ2-1; D remains ambiguous. The clonotype comes from a female donor with multiple sclerosis, enrolled in a pregnancy study. The sample in question was peripheral blood, obtained in the third trimester of pregnancy. CDR3 amino acids: CASSINRVSQFF. The DNA for the CDR3 is TGTGCCAGCAGCATTAACCGGGTCTCGCAGTTCTTC.